The text below deals with one TCR beta chain. CDR1 MNHEY and CDR2 SVGAGI come from the germline V gene. The CDR3 covers 15 residues. V was trimmed by 6 bases and J by 1 base, leaving 14 bases between them. Produced via immunoSEQ multiplex PCR; TCRdb's table is partial and in-frame only. The sample consists of roughly 59,000 clones, about three quarters of them appearing once. The data were taken from a study of blood T cell repertoires in COVID-19. The specimen was peripheral blood. This receptor was taken from a man of 80 years or more with acute or convalescent COVID-19. The chain uses TRBV6-5 and TRBJ2-3, with D possibly TRBD1 on 6 matching bases. In DNA, the CDR3 is TGTGCCAGCAGCAATACAGGGTCCGGCACAGATACGCAGTATTTT. Its translation: CASSNTGSGTDTQYF.